This entry lists 7 T cell receptor beta chains sequenced from one sample in a study of cytotoxic CD8 clonotypes in ibrutinib-treated CLL. Generated by immunoSEQ multiplex PCR, the TCRdb table keeps only in-frame clones and is missing some. The data contain about 19,000 clones, 81% of them singletons. This specimen was PBMCs, taken before ibrutinib treatment. The receptors come from a human donor with chronic lymphocytic leukemia.

The chain is built from TRBV12-5 and TRBJ2-2, with 7 bases identical to TRBD2. Germline V gene lookup returns CDR1 LGHNT and CDR2 FRNRAP. There are 15 residues in the CDR3. The junction had 4 bases not matched to a gene; V was cut back by 6 bases and J by 0 bases. For the CDR3, the DNA is TGTGCTAGTGGCCGCGGGGGAGCGAACACCGGGGAGCTGTTTTTT. Amino acid sequence: CASGRGGANTGELFF.

This chain uses TRBV18 with TRBJ2-3; D remains unclear. The CDR3 spans 14 residues. CDR1 is KGHSH, CDR2 LQKENI, per germline. V gave up 3 bases and J gave up 0 bases, with 7 bases separating them. CDR3 bases: TGTGCCAGCTCACCCACCAAGAGCACAGATACGCAGTATTTT. It is translated as CASSPTKSTDTQYF.

This chain joins TRBV5-5 and TRBJ1-5; 8 nucleotides align to TRBD1. V gave up 0 bases and J gave up 2 bases; unmatched junction bases: 7. Germline CDR1 SGHKS, CDR2 YYEKEE (reference sequence). This CDR3 has 17 residues. Here the CDR3 reads CASSLVQGGVGNQPQHF. The CDR3 nucleotides read TGTGCCAGCAGCTTGGTACAGGGGGGTGTGGGCAATCAGCCCCAGCATTTT.

The rearrangement uses TRBV4-3 and TRBJ2-3; TRBD2 is a possible D gene (5 bases). V was cut by 0 bases and J by 6 bases, with 10 bases left in between. The CDR3 contains 14 residues. Germline V gene lookup returns CDR1 LGHNA and CDR2 YSLEER. CDR3 DNA: TGCGCCAGCAGCCAAGAAAGGCGGGTGGATACGCAGTATTTT. Amino acid sequence: CASSQERRVDTQYF.

The chain couples TRBV7-2 to TRBJ1-5; no reliable D call. From germline, CDR1 is SGHTA and CDR2 FQGNSA. Between the trimmed V and J ends, which lost 2 bases and 2 bases, there was a span of 7 bases. The CDR3 is 14 amino acids. The CDR3 loop is CASSLLGGNQPQHF. The CDR3 nucleotides read TGTGCCAGCAGCTTACTCGGCGGCAATCAGCCCCAGCATTTT.

The chain employs TRBV7-9 and TRBJ1-5, with 8 positions matching TRBD1. This CDR3 is built from 14 residues. V was clipped by 3 bases and J by 4 bases; unmatched bases: 2. The germline gives CDR1 SEHNR, CDR2 FQNEAQ (reference sequence). As DNA, the CDR3 is TGTGCCAGCAGCTTCCAGGGGGCGAATCAGCCCCAGCATTTT. Translating gives CASSFQGANQPQHF.

The chain couples TRBV7-3 to TRBJ2-2, with D possibly TRBD1 on 5 matching bases. The V end was cut by 2 bases, the J end by 6 bases, with 7 bases between. Germline V gene data show CDR1 as SGHTA and CDR2 as FQGTGA. CDR3 length: 13 residues. In nucleotides, the CDR3 is TGTGCCAGCAGCTTACCAGGGCCCGGGGAGCTGTTTTTT. Translating it yields CASSLPGPGELFF.